This T cell receptor (beta chain) was captured in a study of beta chain features in type 1 diabetes. Study-level information: In age, gender and cell yields, patients were similar to healthy donors. Points from the study as a whole: Significant though moderate, a shortening of TCRB CDR3s appeared in all four CD4+ subsets of Type 1 diabetes patients. PCR, the amplification step, might favor shorter templates, equally in patients and controls.

The CDR3 extends over 17 amino acids. The V gene end was trimmed by 0 bases and the J gene end by 4 bases; junction bases not matched to a gene: 10. CDR1 is LGHNA, CDR2 YNFKEQ, per germline. A word on this clone: Its antigen is still unknown.

cDNA synthesis used the whole RNA isolate, giving expressed TCRB sequences. Assay used: immunoSEQ multiplex PCR; TCRdb lists only in-frame clones, some missing. The sample lists 35,000 to 50,000 clones; roughly 45% were seen once. Sequenced material: stem cell memory CD4+ T cells from blood. This chain joins TRBV4-2 and TRBJ2-7; the match to TRBD2 covers 9 bases. The clonotype comes from a woman in her 30s in good health. CDR3 residues: CASSQESRLAEKYEQYF. For the CDR3, the DNA is TGTGCCAGCAGCCAAGAATCGAGACTAGCGGAAAAGTACGAGCAGTACTTC.